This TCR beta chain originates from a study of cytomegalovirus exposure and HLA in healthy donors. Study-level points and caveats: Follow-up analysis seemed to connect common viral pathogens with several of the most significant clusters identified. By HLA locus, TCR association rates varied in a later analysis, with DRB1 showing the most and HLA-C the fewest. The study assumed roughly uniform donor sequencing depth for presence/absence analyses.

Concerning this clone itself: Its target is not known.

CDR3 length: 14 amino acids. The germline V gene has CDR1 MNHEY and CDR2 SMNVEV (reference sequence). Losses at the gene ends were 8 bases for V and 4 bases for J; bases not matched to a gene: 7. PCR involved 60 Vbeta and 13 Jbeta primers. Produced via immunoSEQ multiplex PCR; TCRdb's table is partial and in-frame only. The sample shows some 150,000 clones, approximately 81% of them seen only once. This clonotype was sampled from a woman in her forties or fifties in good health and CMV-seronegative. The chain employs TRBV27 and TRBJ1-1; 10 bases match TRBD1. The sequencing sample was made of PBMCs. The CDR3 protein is CASATGGWSTEAFF. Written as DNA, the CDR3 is TGTGCCAGCGCGACAGGGGGCTGGAGCACTGAAGCTTTCTTT.